This is a list of T cell receptor beta chains from one sample in a study of blood T cell repertoires in COVID-19. Clones were sequenced by immunoSEQ multiplex PCR, and TCRdb holds only the in-frame ones, with some missing. The data contain about 29,000 clones, approximately 88% of them singletons. The sequenced sample was peripheral blood. The receptors derive from a man older than 75 with active COVID-19. Both conserved end residues are part of each CDR3. The D gene is left open where the match is weak. Clone size is given for some rows only: seen once, a few or many times, or a class if the clone is expanded.

V,J,D,size,DNA,CDR3
TRBV7-9,TRBJ2-3,TRBD1,once,TGTGCCAGCAGCGCTTCAGGGGGTTGGACAGATACGCAGTATTTT,CASSASGGWTDTQYF
TRBV3-1/TRBV3-2,TRBJ2-2,TRBD2,-,TGTGCCAGCAGCCAGGGGACTAGCGGGATGGAGAACACCGGGGAGCTGTTTTTT,CASSQGTSGMENTGELFF
TRBV6-1,TRBJ2-5,-,-,TGTGCCAGCAGTGACGGGGACGTAGGGGGAGAGACCCAGTACTTC,CASSDGDVGGETQYF
TRBV6-5,TRBJ1-1,-,-,TGTGCCAGCGGATCGGGGGGGGACACTGAAGCTTTCTTT,CASGSGGDTEAFF
TRBV11-1,TRBJ2-5,-,-,TGTGCCAGCAGCGCGAGCCGACAGTTAATCCAAGAGACCCAGTACTTC,CASSASRQLIQETQYF
TRBV11-3,TRBJ2-3,-,-,TGTGCCAGCAGCCGCAATAGGGGGGGCGGAGATACGCAGTATTTT,CASSRNRGGGDTQYF
TRBV5-5,TRBJ1-1,TRBD1,few,TGTGCCAGCAGCCGGGGGACAGGGAGGACGAACACTGAAGCTTTCTTT,CASSRGTGRTNTEAFF
TRBV5-1,TRBJ1-3,-,-,TGCGCCAGCAGCCAGCAGGGGCCTGGAAACACCATATATTTT,CASSQQGPGNTIYF
TRBV19,TRBJ2-2,-,-,TGTGCCAGTAGAGGTCAGCCCCTCGGGGGCGGGGAGCTGTTTTTT,CASRGQPLGGGELFF
TRBV19,TRBJ1-1,-,-,TGTGCCAGTAAGGGGGATGAAGCTTTCTTT,CASKGDEAFF
TRBV30,TRBJ2-5,-,-,TGTGCCTGGAGTGCACAGGTCCAAGAGACCCAGTACTTC,CAWSAQVQETQYF
TRBV2,TRBJ2-2,-,-,TGTGCCAGCACCCTCGAGGCAGGGTTGGCCGGGGAGCTGTTTTTT,CASTLEAGLAGELFF
TRBV5-1,TRBJ2-7,-,few,TGCGCCAGCACCCCCGTAGGGGAAGGAACCTACGAGCAGTACTTC,CASTPVGEGTYEQYF
TRBV19,TRBJ1-6,TRBD1,-,TGTGCCAGTAGTCACCCGGGACAGGGATCTTCACCCCTCCACTTT,CASSHPGQGSSPLHF
TRBV5-5,TRBJ2-1,TRBD2,once,TGTGCCAGCAGCGCTCGCGACCCAGGTGGGGCTAGCGGGGGGCAGAATGAGCAGTTCTTC,CASSARDPGGASGGQNEQFF
TRBV7-2,TRBJ2-7,TRBD2,-,TGTGCCAGCTGGGGCGGGGGATCATACGAGCAGTACTTC,CASWGGGSYEQYF
TRBV5-1,TRBJ1-1,TRBD1,-,TGCGCCAGCAGCGAACAGGGGAGTACTGAAGCTTTCTTT,CASSEQGSTEAFF
TRBV6-6,TRBJ2-3,TRBD2,-,TGTGCCAGCGACGTCGATGTGGGAGGGGATACGCAGTATTTT,CASDVDVGGDTQYF
TRBV6-4,TRBJ2-6,-,-,TGTGCCAGCAGTCCCGGACAGTACCTGACTGGGGCCAACGTCCTGACTTTC,CASSPGQYLTGANVLTF
TRBV5-1,TRBJ1-2,TRBD1,-,TGCGCCAGCAGCCCGTCGGGACAGGGGAGAGGCTACACCTTC,CASSPSGQGRGYTF
TRBV2,TRBJ1-6,-,-,TGTGCCAGCACCGGTAGCTCCTATAATTCACCCCTCCACTTT,CASTGSSYNSPLHF
TRBV5-1,TRBJ2-7,TRBD1,-,TGCGCCAGCAGCTTGGGGGGGACAGGCGGCTACGAGCAGTACTTC,CASSLGGTGGYEQYF
TRBV7-6,TRBJ2-7,-,-,TGTGCCAGCAGCTCACAGGACGGATCCTACGAGCAGTACTTC,CASSSQDGSYEQYF
TRBV5-4,TRBJ2-2,TRBD1,-,TGTGCCAGCAGCAGGCGGGCAGGACAGGGTGCTGCCACCGGGGAGCTGTTTTTT,CASSRRAGQGAATGELFF
TRBV6-5,TRBJ2-3,-,-,TGTGCCAGCAGCACAGGAACAGATACGCAGTATTTT,CASSTGTDTQYF
TRBV9,TRBJ1-1,TRBD1,-,TGTGCCAGCAGCGGGACAGGGAGGACTGAAGCTTTCTTT,CASSGTGRTEAFF
TRBV12-3/TRBV12-4,TRBJ2-1,TRBD1,-,TGTGCCAGCAGTTCATTCGACAGGGTGGTTGAGTTCTTC,CASSSFDRVVEFF
TRBV5-1,TRBJ1-4,-,-,TGCGCCAGCAGCCCGTCGGGGTCAACTAATGAAAAACTGTTTTTT,CASSPSGSTNEKLFF
TRBV4-2,TRBJ1-3,TRBD1,-,TGTGCCAGCATGGTTGGACAGGGGCACGGAAACACCATATATTTT,CASMVGQGHGNTIYF
TRBV18,TRBJ2-2,-,-,TGTGCCAGCTCACCACCGACAAGGTCCAATTCCCCCGGGGAGCTGTTTTTT,CASSPPTRSNSPGELFF
TRBV5-1,TRBJ2-5,-,-,TGCGCCAGCAGCCTCCGGGGGGCCGGGGGGCTGGAGACCCAGTACTTC,CASSLRGAGGLETQYF
TRBV5-1,TRBJ1-4,-,-,TGCGCCAGCAGCTTGGCGGGGGGCGCGGCTAATGAAAAACTGTTTTTT,CASSLAGGAANEKLFF
TRBV10-2,TRBJ2-3,TRBD2,-,TGCGCCAGCAGGAAGTTTGCGGGGGGCCGCACAGATACGCAGTATTTT,CASRKFAGGRTDTQYF
TRBV19,TRBJ2-2,-,-,TGTGCCAGTAGTCTCAACAACGGCGGCGGGGAGCTGTTTTTT,CASSLNNGGGELFF
TRBV5-8,TRBJ1-5,TRBD1,-,TGTGCCAGCAGCTGGGGACAGGGGAGTCGTCAGCCCCAGCATTTT,CASSWGQGSRQPQHF
TRBV5-1,TRBJ1-4,-,-,TGCGCCAGCAGCTTGGCGTCAACTAATGAAAAACTGTTTTTT,CASSLASTNEKLFF
TRBV9,TRBJ2-1,TRBD2,-,TGTGCCAGCAGCGTGGGCGGGCGGGGGAGCAATGAGCAGTTCTTC,CASSVGGRGSNEQFF
TRBV5-1,TRBJ2-5,TRBD2,-,TGCGCCAGTCGGACTAGCAACGCGTTGGAGACCCAGTACTTC,CASRTSNALETQYF
TRBV6-5,TRBJ2-1,TRBD2,-,TGTGCCAGCACGCTAGCGGGGAACAATGAGCAGTTCTTC,CASTLAGNNEQFF